The rows below give T cell receptor beta chains drawn from one sample of a study of blood T cell repertoires in COVID-19. The repertoire was sequenced with immunoSEQ multiplex PCR; TCRdb's copy has only in-frame clones and lacks some. This table holds some 120,000 clones, over 60% found once. Sequencing input: peripheral blood. Every receptor here comes from a human donor in a cohort sampled during active COVID-19. The conserved cysteine and the conserved F or W are not part of the CDR3 here. Each record gives: CDR3 protein, J gene, V gene, CDR3 length.

ASSEREGSGPSEQY | TRBJ2-7 | TRBV6-1 | 14
ASSFSPQGEAF | TRBJ1-1 | TRBV27 | 11
ASSSTQGTGNQPQH | TRBJ1-5 | TRBV27 | 14
ASSGGVMNTEAF | TRBJ1-1 | TRBV9 | 12
ASSLEGGLAGRTDTQY | TRBJ2-3 | TRBV11-3 | 16
ASSLTGGIEETQY | TRBJ2-5 | TRBV11-3 | 13
ASSQDPQGAGFLNTEAF | TRBJ1-1 | TRBV4-1 | 17
ASSERDRGYEQY | TRBJ2-7 | TRBV7-6 | 12
SVVELINYEQY | TRBJ2-7 | TRBV29-1 | 11
ASTAGSGYT | TRBJ1-2 | TRBV10-2 | 9
ASSYSRHSNQPQH | TRBJ1-5 | TRBV6-5 | 13
ASSSRGGANVLT | TRBJ2-6 | TRBV6-2/TRBV6-3 | 12
ASSPPGGYESTEAF | TRBJ1-1 | TRBV18 | 14
ASSANRQGAYEQY | TRBJ2-7 | TRBV11-2 | 13
ASSHSGQRNSYEQY | TRBJ2-7 | TRBV27 | 14
ASSPGTGTHNEQF | TRBJ2-1 | TRBV18 | 13
ASSNSRTGGMGYT | TRBJ1-2 | TRBV13 | 13
ASSLDARASPLH | TRBJ1-6 | TRBV5-1 | 12
ASSRGGGYQY | TRBJ2-5 | TRBV28 | 10
ASSGLSGNNQPQH | TRBJ1-5 | TRBV5-1 | 13
AISESTRAQETQY | TRBJ2-5 | TRBV10-3 | 13
ASSNSGRAGYEQY | TRBJ2-7 | TRBV11-3 | 13
ASSPGTSGRAHEQY | TRBJ2-7 | TRBV7-9 | 14
ASRGQGRYEQY | TRBJ2-7 | TRBV25-1 | 11
ASRSGVTNEKLF | TRBJ1-4 | TRBV7-6 | 12
ASSQDTYSYEQY | TRBJ2-7 | TRBV3-1/TRBV3-2 | 12
ASSPGASSPLH | TRBJ1-6 | TRBV2 | 11
ASSQGGVGTEAF | TRBJ1-1 | TRBV3-1/TRBV3-2 | 12
ASSSTGLTIY | TRBJ1-3 | TRBV27 | 10
ASSEYWAGGDDGYT | TRBJ1-2 | TRBV2 | 14
ASRPSSGSPYEQY | TRBJ2-7 | TRBV27 | 13
ASSSQQRGIYEQY | TRBJ2-7 | TRBV7-8 | 13
ASSQRRGLAADEQY | TRBJ2-7 | TRBV14 | 14
ASKRSRTGANVLT | TRBJ2-6 | TRBV27 | 13
ASSATGTPPDTQY | TRBJ2-3 | TRBV5-4 | 13
SASEDSDVDEQY | TRBJ2-7 | TRBV20-1 | 12
ASRAAIPGEQY | TRBJ2-7 | TRBV2 | 11
ASSPSKSRGLHTEAF | TRBJ1-1 | TRBV7-6 | 15
AWSPGGEQY | TRBJ2-7 | TRBV30 | 9
ASSLRRLAGYEQY | TRBJ2-7 | TRBV11-2 | 13
ASSLEQGAGNTIY | TRBJ1-3 | TRBV5-5 | 13
ASSPGTGTYEQY | TRBJ2-7 | TRBV19 | 12
ASSIVGGSYEQY | TRBJ2-7 | TRBV19 | 12
ASSAYGTVNSPLH | TRBJ1-6 | TRBV11-2 | 13
ASSRNRGNTEAF | TRBJ1-1 | TRBV3-1/TRBV3-2 | 12
ASSPRQGYEQY | TRBJ2-7 | TRBV11-2 | 11
ASSLSQHYEQY | TRBJ2-7 | TRBV27 | 11
ASSPGQGEWYGYT | TRBJ1-2 | TRBV7-9 | 13
SVPLATGGYGVTEAF | TRBJ1-1 | TRBV29-1 | 15
ASSIRGGNTEAF | TRBJ1-1 | TRBV19 | 12
ASSESRRDSPFYT | TRBJ1-2 | TRBV6-1 | 13